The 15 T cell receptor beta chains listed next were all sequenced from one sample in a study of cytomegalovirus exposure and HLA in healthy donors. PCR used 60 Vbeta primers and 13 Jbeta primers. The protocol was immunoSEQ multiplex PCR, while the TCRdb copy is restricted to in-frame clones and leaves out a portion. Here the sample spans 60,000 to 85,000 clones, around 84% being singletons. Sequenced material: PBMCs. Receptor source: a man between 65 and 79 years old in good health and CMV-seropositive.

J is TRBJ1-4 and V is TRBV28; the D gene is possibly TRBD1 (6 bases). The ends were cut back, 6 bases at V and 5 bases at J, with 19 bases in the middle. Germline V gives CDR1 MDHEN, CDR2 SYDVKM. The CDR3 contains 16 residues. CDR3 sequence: CASRPGGGGGNEKLFF. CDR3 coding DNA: TGTGCCAGCAGACCTGGGGGGGGAGGGGGGAATGAAAAACTGTTTTTT.

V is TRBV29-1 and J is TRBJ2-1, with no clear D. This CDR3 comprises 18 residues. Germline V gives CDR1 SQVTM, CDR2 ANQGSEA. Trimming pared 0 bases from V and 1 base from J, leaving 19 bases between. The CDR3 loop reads CSVEDLNGGSRSYNEQFF. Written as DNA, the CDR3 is TGCAGCGTTGAAGACCTAAACGGCGGCAGCCGGTCCTACAATGAGCAGTTCTTC.

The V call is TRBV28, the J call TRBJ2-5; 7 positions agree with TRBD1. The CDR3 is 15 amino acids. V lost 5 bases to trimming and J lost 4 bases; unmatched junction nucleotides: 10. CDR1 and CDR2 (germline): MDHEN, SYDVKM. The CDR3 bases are TGTGCCAGCAGTAACACAGGGGACCTGCGAGAGACCCAGTACTTC. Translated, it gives CASSNTGDLRETQYF.

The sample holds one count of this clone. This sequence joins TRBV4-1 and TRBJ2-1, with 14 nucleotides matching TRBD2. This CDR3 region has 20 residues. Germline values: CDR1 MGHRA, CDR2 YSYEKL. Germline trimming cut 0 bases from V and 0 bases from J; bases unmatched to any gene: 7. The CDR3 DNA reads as TGCGCCAGCAGCCAAGATCAGGGACTAGCGGGAGTGGGCTCCTACAATGAGCAGTTCTTC. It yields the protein CASSQDQGLAGVGSYNEQFF.

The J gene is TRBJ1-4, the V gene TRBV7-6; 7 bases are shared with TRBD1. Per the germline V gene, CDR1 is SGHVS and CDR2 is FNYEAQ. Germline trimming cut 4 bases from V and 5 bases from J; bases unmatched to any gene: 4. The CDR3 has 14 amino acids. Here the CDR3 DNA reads TGTGCCAGCAGCTGGGACAGCCAGAATGAAAAACTGTTTTTT. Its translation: CASSWDSQNEKLFF.

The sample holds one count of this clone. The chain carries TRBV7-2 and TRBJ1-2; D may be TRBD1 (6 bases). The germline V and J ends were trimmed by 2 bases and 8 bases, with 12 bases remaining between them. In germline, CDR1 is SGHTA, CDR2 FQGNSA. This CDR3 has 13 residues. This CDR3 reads CASSLRDTKGYTF. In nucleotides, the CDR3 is TGTGCCAGCAGCTTAAGGGACACTAAAGGCTACACCTTC.

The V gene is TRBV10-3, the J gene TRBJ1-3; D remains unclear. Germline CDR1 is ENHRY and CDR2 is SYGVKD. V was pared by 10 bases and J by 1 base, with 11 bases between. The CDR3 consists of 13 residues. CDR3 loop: CATLLSSGNTIYF. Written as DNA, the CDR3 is TGTGCCACCCTACTATCTTCTGGAAACACCATATATTTT.

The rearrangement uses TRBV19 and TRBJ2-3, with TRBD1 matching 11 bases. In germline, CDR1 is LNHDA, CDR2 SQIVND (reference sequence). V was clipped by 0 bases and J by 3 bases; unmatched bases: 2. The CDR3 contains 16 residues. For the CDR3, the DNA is TGTGCCAGTAGTATAGACGGGACAGGGGGGACAGATACGCAGTATTTT. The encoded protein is CASSIDGTGGTDTQYF.

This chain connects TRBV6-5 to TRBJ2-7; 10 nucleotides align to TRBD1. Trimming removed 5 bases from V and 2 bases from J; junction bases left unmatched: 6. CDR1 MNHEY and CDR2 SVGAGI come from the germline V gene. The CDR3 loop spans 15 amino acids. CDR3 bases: TGTGCCAGCAGTCTGGACAGGGGGGTACCCTACGAGCAGTACTTC. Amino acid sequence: CASSLDRGVPYEQYF.

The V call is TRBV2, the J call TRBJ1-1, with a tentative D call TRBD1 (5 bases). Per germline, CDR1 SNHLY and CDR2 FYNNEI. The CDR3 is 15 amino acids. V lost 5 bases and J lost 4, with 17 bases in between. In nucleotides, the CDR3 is TGTGCCAGCAGTAAGCAAGGAGGGGTTGCCACTGAAGCTTTCTTT. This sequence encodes CASSKQGGVATEAFF. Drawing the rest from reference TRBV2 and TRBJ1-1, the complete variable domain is EPEVTQTPSHQVTQMGQEVILRCVPISNHLYFYWYRQILGQKVEFLVSFYNNEISEKSEIFDDQFSVERPDGSNFTLKIRSTKLEDSAMYFCASSKQGGVATEAFFGQGTRLTVV.

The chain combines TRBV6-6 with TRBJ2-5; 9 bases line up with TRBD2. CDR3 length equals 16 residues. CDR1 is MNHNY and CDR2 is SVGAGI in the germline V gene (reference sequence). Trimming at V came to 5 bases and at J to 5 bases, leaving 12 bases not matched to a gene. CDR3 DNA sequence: TGTGCCAGCAGTCACGCCCCTAGCGGGGCGGGGGAGACCCAGTACTTC. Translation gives CASSHAPSGAGETQYF.

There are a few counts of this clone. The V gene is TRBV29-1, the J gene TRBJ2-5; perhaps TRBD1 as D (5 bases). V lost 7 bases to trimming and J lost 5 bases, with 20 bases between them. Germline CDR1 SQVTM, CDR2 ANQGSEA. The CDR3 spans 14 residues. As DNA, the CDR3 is TGCAGCGCCAGCACCTCGACAGTATTTGAGACCCAGTACTTC. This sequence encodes CSASTSTVFETQYF.

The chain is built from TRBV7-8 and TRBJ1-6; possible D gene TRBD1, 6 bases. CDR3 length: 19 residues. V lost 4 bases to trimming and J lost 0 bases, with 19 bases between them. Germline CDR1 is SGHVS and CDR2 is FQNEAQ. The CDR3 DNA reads TGTGCCAGCAGCTCGGAAATACTACAGGGCAGCTCCTATAATTCACCCCTCCACTTT. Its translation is CASSSEILQGSSYNSPLHF.

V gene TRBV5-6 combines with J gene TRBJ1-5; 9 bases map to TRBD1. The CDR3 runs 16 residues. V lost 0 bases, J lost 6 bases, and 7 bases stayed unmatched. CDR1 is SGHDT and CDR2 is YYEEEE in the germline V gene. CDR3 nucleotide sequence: TGTGCCAGCAGCTTGGGTGGGACAGGGAATGGTCAGCCCCAGCATTTT. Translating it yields CASSLGGTGNGQPQHF.

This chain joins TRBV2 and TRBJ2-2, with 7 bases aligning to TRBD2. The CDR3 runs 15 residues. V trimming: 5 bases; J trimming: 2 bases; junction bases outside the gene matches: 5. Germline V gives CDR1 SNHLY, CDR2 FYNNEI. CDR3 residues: CASSTSGANTGELFF. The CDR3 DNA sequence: TGTGCCAGCAGTACCAGCGGGGCCAACACCGGGGAGCTGTTTTTT.